The 17 T cell receptor beta chains in this list originate from one sample, sequenced in a study of blood T cell repertoires in COVID-19. Here immunoSEQ multiplex PCR was the method, and the copy in TCRdb shows in-frame clones only, minus some. The sample has 150,000 or so clones; about 90% are singletons. The sequencing input was PBMCs or T cells enriched from blood (not recorded which). These receptors all come from a human donor with acute COVID-19. The donor label of this sample is uncertain.

V gene TRBV10-3 combines with J gene TRBJ2-1; a possible D gene is TRBD1 (7 bases). Trimming removed 0 bases at V and 14 bases at J, with 11 bases between. Germline V gives CDR1 ENHRY, CDR2 SYGVKD. The CDR3 has 12 residues. The CDR3 DNA reads as TGTGCCATCAGTGAGTCGCAGGGGGGAGAGTTCTTC. The encoded protein is CAISESQGGEFF.

V gene TRBV27 combines with J gene TRBJ2-3, with D unresolved. V lost 7 bases and J 2 bases, leaving 16 bases between the germline ends. The length of the CDR3 is 15 residues. Germline V gene data show CDR1 as MNHEY and CDR2 as SMNVEV (reference sequence). In DNA, the CDR3 is TGTGCCAGCAAAAACGACCTCAGGCCCACAGATACGCAGTATTTT. Translating it yields CASKNDLRPTDTQYF.

The J gene is TRBJ1-4, the V gene TRBV4-3; the D gene is possibly TRBD1 (6 bases). Germline assignment: CDR1 LGHNA and CDR2 YSLEER. Between the trimmed V and J ends, which lost 0 bases and 0 bases, there was a span of 11 bases. The CDR3 runs 17 residues. CDR3 DNA: TGCGCCAGCAGCCAAGATCCCAGGGGACCAACTAATGAAAAACTGTTTTTT. Translation: CASSQDPRGPTNEKLFF.

As to this clone: The same CDR3 also results from other DNA sequences found in this sample. V is TRBV27 and J is TRBJ1-1; 7 bases align to TRBD1. The germline V gene has CDR1 MNHEY and CDR2 SMNVEV (reference sequence). V lost 2 bases to trimming and J lost 5 bases; unmatched junction nucleotides: 5. The CDR3 has 14 residues. The CDR3 bases are TGTGCCAGCAGTTTAAGGGCAGGGGGAACTGAAGCTTTCTTT. Translating it yields CASSLRAGGTEAFF.

This rearrangement joins TRBV5-1 to TRBJ2-7, with 9 bases lining up with TRBD1. After removal of 0 bases from V and 6 bases from J, the junction contained 4 bases not matched to a gene. The CDR3 is 14 residues long. CDR1 and CDR2 from the germline V gene are SGHRS and YFSETQ. CDR3 sequence reads: CASSLGTGAGEQYF. CDR3 nucleotide sequence: TGCGCCAGCAGCTTGGGGACAGGGGCCGGCGAGCAGTACTTC.

The V call is TRBV7-2, the J call TRBJ2-2; possible D gene TRBD1, 6 bases. In germline, CDR1 is SGHTA, CDR2 FQGNSA. Between the trimmed V and J ends, which lost 5 bases and 8 bases, there was a span of 18 bases. This CDR3 is built from 15 residues. For the CDR3, the DNA is TGTGCCAGCAGCCGGAGGACAGTAGGTCAAGGGGAGCTGTTTTTT. Its translation is CASSRRTVGQGELFF.

This clone was counted only a few times. The gene calls are TRBV27 and TRBJ1-5; no definite D call. Deletions cut 6 bases from V and 0 bases from J, with 18 bases between. The CDR3 loop spans 17 amino acids. The germline CDR1 and CDR2 sequences are MNHEY and SMNVEV (reference sequence). The CDR3 DNA reads as TGTGCCAGCAGGGAGTTTGCCCTCGTTAATAGCAATCAGCCCCAGCATTTT. Translated: CASREFALVNSNQPQHF.

The chain joins TRBV28 to TRBJ1-2, with D perhaps TRBD1 (6 bases). Germline CDR1 and CDR2: MDHEN and SYDVKM. CDR3 length: 14 residues. Trimming removed 7 bases from V and 0 bases from J, with 12 bases in between. This CDR3 is CASKQGGTNYGYTF. In DNA, the CDR3 is TGTGCCAGCAAACAAGGGGGAACTAACTATGGCTACACCTTC.

The chain recombines TRBV7-2 with TRBJ1-1, with a tentative D call TRBD1 (5 bases). Germline V lookup: CDR1 SGHTA, CDR2 FQGNSA. CDR3 length equals 14 residues. The V and J ends lost 8 bases and 11 bases respectively, with 24 bases between them. The CDR3 sequence is CASGFGGPRREAFF. CDR3 DNA: TGTGCCAGCGGTTTCGGGGGACCCCGGCGGGAGGCTTTCTTT.

The genes are TRBV6-1 and TRBJ1-6, with D tentatively TRBD1 (5 bases). V shed 2 bases and J shed 12 bases, with 8 bases lying between them. Germline V gene data show CDR1 as MNHNS and CDR2 as SASEGT. CDR3 length: 12 residues. The CDR3 DNA follows: TGTGCCAGCAGTGAACTTCAGGGACCCCTCCACTTT. This gives the protein CASSELQGPLHF.

The chain uses TRBV6-4 and TRBJ2-7; perhaps TRBD1 as D (7 bases). V dropped 4 bases and J dropped 6 bases, with 13 bases sitting between them. Germline assignment: CDR1 MRHNA and CDR2 SNTAGT. This CDR3 comprises 13 residues. This CDR3 reads CASSADRDSEQYF. The CDR3 DNA reads as TGTGCCAGCAGTGCAGACAGGGACTCCGAGCAGTACTTC.

This chain uses TRBV11-2 with TRBJ1-3, with D possibly matching TRBD1 (6 bases). V was clipped by 3 bases and J by 0 bases, with 15 bases between them. The CDR3 length is 17 residues. In germline, CDR1 is SGHAT, CDR2 FQNNGV. CDR3 loop: CASSFLRDRFSGNTIYF. CDR3 sequence (DNA): TGTGCCAGCAGCTTCCTCCGAGACAGGTTCTCTGGAAACACCATATATTTT.

Note on this clone: Different DNA sequences within this sample yield the same CDR3. This chain links TRBV5-1 with TRBJ2-5; no firm D call. Germline V gene sequence: CDR1 SGHRS, CDR2 YFSETQ. With 2 bases removed from V and 3 bases from J, the gap between germline ends came to 5 bases. This CDR3 has 12 amino acids. The CDR3 region is CASSLTEETQYF. In nucleotides, the CDR3 is TGCGCCAGCAGCTTAACTGAAGAGACCCAGTACTTC.

The chain has TRBV5-6 and TRBJ2-2, with 7 bases aligning to TRBD2. Germline V gene data show CDR1 as SGHDT and CDR2 as YYEEEE. The CDR3 contains 16 residues. J was trimmed by 4 bases and V by 4 bases; bases with no gene match: 10. CDR3 sequence: CASSPRGGGPTGELFF. CDR3 sequence (DNA): TGTGCCAGCAGCCCCCGAGGCGGGGGACCCACCGGGGAGCTGTTTTTT.

V is TRBV24-1 and J is TRBJ1-1; a weak D match, TRBD1 (5 bases). V shed 6 bases and J shed 8 bases, with 15 bases lying between them. The germline V gene has CDR1 KGHDR and CDR2 SFDVKD. CDR3 length: 13 residues. The CDR3, as DNA: TGTGCCACCAGTAAGTTAGCCGGGGGGGAAGCTTTCTTT. Its translation is CATSKLAGGEAFF.

The chain combines TRBV13 with TRBJ2-2; TRBD1 matches at 10 bases. Germline V CDR1 and CDR2: PRHDT, FYEKMQ (reference sequence). The CDR3 is 16 residues long. After removal of 6 bases from V and 2 bases from J, the junction contained 6 bases not matched to a gene. This CDR3 reads CASRETGGANTGELFF. The CDR3 DNA reads as TGTGCCAGCAGGGAGACAGGGGGCGCAAACACCGGGGAGCTGTTTTTT.

The J gene is TRBJ2-1, the V gene TRBV9; TRBD2 is a possible D gene (6 bases). The V and J ends lost 2 bases and 2 bases respectively, with 11 bases between them. The CDR3 is made up of 15 amino acids. Germline V gene lookup returns CDR1 SGDLS and CDR2 YYNGEE. For the CDR3, the DNA is TGTGCCAGCAGCGTCGGGCGGGGTACCTACAATGAGCAGTTCTTC. This gives the protein CASSVGRGTYNEQFF.